The 27 T cell receptor beta chains presented below share a single source sample, sequenced in a study of shared clonotypes between healthy human individuals. TCRdb keeps only in-frame clones here, not all; method: immunoSEQ multiplex PCR. The profile covers approximately 350,000 clones, with approximately 96% appearing a single time and about 0.32% taken by the ten largest. Sequenced sample: memory CD8+ T cells sorted from blood. Subset of the sample: CD45RO+ cells pooled with CCR7-negative TemRA cells. The origin of the receptors is a man aged 25-40 years in good health.

The CDR3 protein is CAISDGLGVDIQYF. The CDR3, as DNA: TGTGCCATCAGTGACGGGTTGGGCGTAGACATTCAGTACTTC. The J gene is TRBJ2-4, the V gene TRBV10-3; D is unresolved. The length of the CDR3 is 14 residues. Germline-derived CDR1 and CDR2 are ENHRY and SYGVKD. V was pared by 3 bases and J by 8 bases, with 14 bases between.

The V call is TRBV18, the J call TRBJ2-7; D not resolved. Deletions cut 6 bases from V and 3 bases from J, with 15 bases between. The CDR3 covers 14 residues. Germline assignment: CDR1 KGHSH and CDR2 LQKENI. The CDR3, as DNA: TGTGCCAGCTCCCAGTCACCTGGGGACTACGAGCAGTACTTC. This codes for CASSQSPGDYEQYF.

V is TRBV29-1 and J is TRBJ1-5, with 7 nucleotides matching TRBD1. The CDR3 is made up of 13 amino acids. Unmatched junction bases numbered 4, after V lost 5 bases and J lost 3 bases. Germline CDR1 reads SQVTM; CDR2 reads ANQGSEA. CDR3: CSVRDSSNQPQHF. CDR3 DNA: TGCAGCGTTCGGGACAGCTCCAATCAGCCCCAGCATTTT.

This clone appeared a single time. CDR3 coding DNA: TGTGCCAGCAGCTCACCGACTGAAGCTTTCTTT. Its translation is CASSSPTEAFF. The rearrangement joins TRBV4-2 to TRBJ1-1; no firm D call. This CDR3 comprises 11 residues. With 5 bases removed from V and 5 bases from J, the gap between germline ends came to 6 bases. Germline CDR1 is LGHNA and CDR2 is YNFKEQ.

The CDR3 sequence: CASHRLGGRLQEAFF. In nucleotides, the CDR3 is TGTGCCAGCCACCGCTTAGGGGGGAGGCTGCAAGAAGCTTTCTTT. The chain is built from TRBV28 and TRBJ1-1, with TRBD1 as a possible D gene (6 bases). Germline V gene data show CDR1 as MDHEN and CDR2 as SYDVKM. Trimming removed 8 bases from V and 8 bases from J, with 24 bases in between. CDR3 length: 15 residues.

The rearrangement joins TRBV5-1 to TRBJ2-1, with 7 nucleotides matching TRBD1. After removal of 0 bases from V and 7 bases from J, the junction contained 7 bases not matched to a gene. Per the germline V gene, CDR1 is SGHRS and CDR2 is YFSETQ. CDR3 size: 15 residues. CDR3: CASSLARDRANEQFF. The CDR3, as DNA: TGCGCCAGCAGCTTGGCCAGAGACAGGGCTAATGAGCAGTTCTTC.

The chain is built from TRBV5-6 and TRBJ2-3, with 11 positions matching TRBD2. The CDR3 length is 13 residues. Germline CDR1 SGHDT, CDR2 YYEEEE. J was trimmed by 5 bases and V by 4 bases; bases with no gene match: 0. CDR3: CASSGLAGDTQYF. CDR3 DNA: TGTGCCAGCAGCGGACTAGCGGGAGATACGCAGTATTTT.

The rearrangement joins TRBV2 to TRBJ2-4; possible D gene TRBD1, 5 bases. Trimming cost V 6 bases and J 2 bases, with 20 bases left between them. CDR1 is SNHLY, CDR2 FYNNEI, per germline. The CDR3 covers 17 residues. The CDR3 DNA reads TGTGCCAGCAGCCTCACCCCGTGGGGCCCCCCCAAAAACATTCAGTACTTC. Translating gives CASSLTPWGPPKNIQYF.

CDR3 sequence (DNA): TGTGCCAGCAGTATGTCCCGTGCAGATACGCAGTATTTT. Its protein is CASSMSRADTQYF. The chain has TRBV5-6 and TRBJ2-3; D is unresolved. The ends were cut back, 5 bases at V and 4 bases at J, with 11 bases in the middle. CDR3 length: 13 residues. The germline gives CDR1 SGHDT, CDR2 YYEEEE.

CDR3: CASSGGAGVGAGELFF. The CDR3 DNA follows: TGTGCCAGCAGTGGCGGAGCGGGTGTCGGGGCCGGGGAGCTGTTTTTT. V gene TRBV6-1 combines with J gene TRBJ2-2; TRBD2 is a possible D gene (6 bases). The V end was cut by 4 bases, the J end by 6 bases, with 18 bases between. Germline V lookup: CDR1 MNHNS, CDR2 SASEGT. The CDR3 is made up of 16 amino acids.

The chain couples TRBV30 to TRBJ1-2; 7 bases align to TRBD1. The CDR3 length is 15 residues. The germline CDR1 and CDR2 sequences are GTSNPN and SVGIG (reference sequence). Trimming removed 0 bases from V and 4 bases from J; junction bases left unmatched: 8. The CDR3 DNA sequence: TGTGCCTGGAGTGTACAAGGGACAGCCAGCTATGGCTACACCTTC. This codes for CAWSVQGTASYGYTF.

The V call is TRBV11-3, the J call TRBJ2-1, with 14 bases aligning to TRBD2. CDR1 and CDR2 (germline): SGHNT, YENEEA. There are 19 residues in the CDR3. V was clipped by 1 base and J by 2 bases; unmatched bases: 7. For the CDR3, the DNA is TGTGCCAGCAGCTTAGGCAGGGGACTAGCGGGAGTCCCCTACAATGAGCAGTTCTTC. Its translation is CASSLGRGLAGVPYNEQFF.

The V call is TRBV9, the J call TRBJ2-3, with D possibly TRBD2 on 5 matching bases. Germline V gives CDR1 SGDLS, CDR2 YYNGEE. The CDR3 totals 14 residues. V was pared by 0 bases and J by 4 bases, with 9 bases between. CDR3 loop: CASSVELAADTQYF. CDR3 DNA sequence: TGTGCCAGCAGCGTAGAGCTAGCCGCAGATACGCAGTATTTT.

The rearrangement uses TRBV6-5 and TRBJ1-5; no reliable D call. The CDR3 consists of 13 residues. Trimming took off 6 bases at V and 6 bases at J, with 12 bases between the two ends. Germline values: CDR1 MNHEY, CDR2 SVGAGI. The chain's CDR3 is CASSVRFSQPQHF. The DNA for the CDR3 is TGTGCCAGCAGCGTTAGATTTTCTCAGCCCCAGCATTTT.

The J gene is TRBJ1-4, the V gene TRBV28; D unclear. Germline CDR1 reads MDHEN; CDR2 reads SYDVKM. The CDR3 has 14 residues. V gave up 2 bases and J gave up 3 bases, with 7 bases separating them. The CDR3 DNA sequence: TGTGCCAGCAGTTTACAACAGTCTAATGAAAAACTGTTTTTT. It codes for CASSLQQSNEKLFF.

This clone came up once. The V gene is TRBV21-1, the J gene TRBJ2-4; the D call in the table, TRBD2, was not verified against the DNA. TRBV21-1 is termed a pseudogene. The CDR3 contains 13 residues. CDR3 loop: CASSKIGKNIQYF. The CDR3 coding sequence is TGTGCCAGCAGCAAGATCGGCAAAAACATTCAGTACTTC.

The chain recombines TRBV10-3 with TRBJ2-3, with D maybe TRBD2 (5 bases). Germline lookup yields CDR1 ENHRY and CDR2 SYGVKD. The CDR3 covers 16 residues. Trimming stripped 6 bases from V and 2 bases from J, with 18 bases between. CDR3 in amino acids: CAISGGVGLATDTQYF. The CDR3 DNA sequence: TGTGCCATCAGCGGAGGCGTAGGCCTAGCCACAGATACGCAGTATTTT.

The CDR3 protein is CASSLGQAQNQPQHF. CDR3 in DNA: TGTGCCAGCAGTTTAGGACAGGCCCAAAATCAGCCCCAGCATTTT. The gene calls are TRBV28 and TRBJ1-5; the match to TRBD1 covers 7 bases. Germline CDR1 reads MDHEN; CDR2 reads SYDVKM. V gave up 2 bases and J gave up 4 bases; unmatched junction bases: 5. This CDR3 has 15 amino acids.

Remarks on this clone: One end of the junction is discordant with germline, which a read error may explain. The rearrangement links TRBV5-6 to TRBJ2-5; unclear D gene. This CDR3 contains 11 residues. Germline V gene data show CDR1 as SGHDT and CDR2 as YYEEEE. CDR3 loop: CANSAQETQYF. DNA of the CDR3: TGTGCCAACAGCGCTCAAGAGACCCAGTACTTC.

J is TRBJ2-7 and V is TRBV4-1; the match to TRBD1 covers 7 bases. The CDR3 extends over 15 amino acids. After removal of 1 base from V and 6 bases from J, the junction contained 9 bases not matched to a gene. Germline values: CDR1 MGHRA, CDR2 YSYEKL. The CDR3 DNA follows: TGCGCCAGCAGCCAAGCCCCCGGGACAGAGACCGAGCAGTACTTC. Translated, it gives CASSQAPGTETEQYF.

The chain recombines TRBV7-9 with TRBJ2-7; D is ambiguous. Germline V lookup: CDR1 SEHNR, CDR2 FQNEAQ (reference sequence). The CDR3 extends over 14 amino acids. Trimming removed 2 bases from V and 0 bases from J, with 8 bases in between. The CDR3 sequence: CASSLRLDSYEQYF. The CDR3 DNA reads TGTGCCAGCAGCTTACGACTGGACTCCTACGAGCAGTACTTC.

The V gene is TRBV9, the J gene TRBJ2-3, with D uncertain. The CDR3 sequence is 14 residues long. V gave up 0 bases and J gave up 0 bases, with 5 bases separating them. The germline V gene has CDR1 SGDLS and CDR2 YYNGEE. The DNA for the CDR3 is TGTGCCAGCAGCGTAGGGCCTAGCACAGATACGCAGTATTTT. Its translation: CASSVGPSTDTQYF.

The chain is built from TRBV5-1 and TRBJ2-1; D remains ambiguous. The CDR3 is made up of 11 amino acids. Per germline, CDR1 SGHRS and CDR2 YFSETQ. The V end was cut by 5 bases, the J end by 9 bases, with 9 bases between. The CDR3 region has the DNA TGCGCCAGCAGGTTTTCGGGTGAGCAGTTCTTC. It translates to CASRFSGEQFF.

This chain joins TRBV29-1 and TRBJ2-5, with D perhaps matching TRBD2 (6 bases). The CDR3 extends over 15 amino acids. V was pared by 5 bases and J by 0 bases, with 16 bases between. The germline V gene encodes CDR1 SQVTM and CDR2 ANQGSEA. The CDR3 DNA is TGCAGCGTTTTTGCGGGAATCACCTACCAAGAGACCCAGTACTTC. Protein sequence: CSVFAGITYQETQYF.

This sequence joins TRBV11-1 and TRBJ2-7; TRBD1 matches at 7 bases. This CDR3 comprises 12 residues. The junction had 0 bases not matched to a gene; V was cut back by 1 base and J by 6 bases. The germline V gene has CDR1 SGHAT and CDR2 FQDESV (reference sequence). CDR3 amino acids: CASSLGTGEQYF. The CDR3 DNA sequence: TGTGCCAGCAGCTTAGGGACAGGCGAGCAGTACTTC.

V is TRBV9 and J is TRBJ2-2, with 9 bases fitting TRBD2. The germline V gene has CDR1 SGDLS and CDR2 YYNGEE. The CDR3 loop spans 14 amino acids. Trimming took 4 bases from V and 5 from J; bases not matched to a gene: 3. The CDR3 region is CASSRTSDTGELFF. The DNA of the CDR3 is TGTGCCAGCAGCCGGACTAGCGATACCGGGGAGCTGTTTTTT. The whole variable domain, filled in from reference TRBV9 and TRBJ2-2, reads DSGVTQTPKHLITATGQRVTLRCSPRSGDLSVYWYQQSLDQGLQFLIQYYNGEERAKGNILERFSAQQFPDLHSELNLSSLELGDSALYFCASSRTSDTGELFFGEGSRLTVL.

The rearrangement joins TRBV11-2 to TRBJ2-7; no reliable D call. The ends were cut back, 5 bases at V and 1 base at J, with 12 bases in the middle. The CDR3 loop spans 14 amino acids. Germline lookup yields CDR1 SGHAT and CDR2 FQNNGV. CDR3 sequence reads: CASSPRAHSYEQYF. CDR3 in DNA: TGTGCCAGCAGCCCGCGCGCACATTCCTACGAGCAGTACTTC.